These T cell receptor beta chains were read from a single sample in a study of cytomegalovirus exposure and HLA in healthy donors. The protocol was immunoSEQ multiplex PCR, while the TCRdb copy is restricted to in-frame clones and leaves out a portion. The sample carries more than 55,000 clones, 80% to 90% recorded once. Sequenced material: PBMCs. These receptors all stem from a woman aged 18-30 years in good health and CMV-seronegative. Each CDR3 is given with its conserved first and last residue. D genes are given only for firm matches. Size is omitted from some rows. Given values are once, few, many or a class for expanded clones.

d_gene: NA
len: 15
j_gene: TRBJ1-2
v_gene: TRBV19
abundance: NA
CDR3aa: CASSIGGVVVYGYTF
CDR3nt: TGTGCCAGTAGTATAGGCGGGGTCGTGGTCTATGGCTACACCTTC

d_gene: TRBD2
len: 14
j_gene: TRBJ2-7
v_gene: TRBV27
abundance: NA
CDR3aa: CASRAGGTHYEQYF
CDR3nt: TGTGCCAGCAGGGCCGGGGGGACCCACTACGAGCAGTACTTC

d_gene: TRBD1
len: 15
j_gene: TRBJ2-7
v_gene: TRBV10-3
abundance: NA
CDR3aa: CAISDRDRGTYEQYF
CDR3nt: TGTGCCATCAGTGACCGGGACAGAGGGACCTACGAGCAGTACTTC

d_gene: NA
len: 17
j_gene: TRBJ1-1
v_gene: TRBV4-1
abundance: NA
CDR3aa: CASSPLGGQPMNTEAFF
CDR3nt: TGCGCCAGCAGCCCCCTAGGAGGACAGCCAATGAACACTGAAGCTTTCTTT

d_gene: NA
len: 14
j_gene: TRBJ2-1
v_gene: TRBV11-2
abundance: NA
CDR3aa: CASSLLGTYNEQFF
CDR3nt: TGTGCCAGCAGCTTACTTGGCACCTACAATGAGCAGTTCTTC

d_gene: NA
len: 15
j_gene: TRBJ1-1
v_gene: TRBV6-1
abundance: NA
CDR3aa: CASSEGAGRYTEAFF
CDR3nt: TGTGCCAGCAGTGAAGGGGCAGGGAGGTACACTGAAGCTTTCTTT

d_gene: TRBD1
len: 15
j_gene: TRBJ1-2
v_gene: TRBV30
abundance: NA
CDR3aa: CACSPTGRLSYGYTF
CDR3nt: TGTGCCTGTAGTCCGACAGGGAGGCTGAGCTATGGCTACACCTTC

d_gene: NA
len: 12
j_gene: TRBJ2-7
v_gene: TRBV30
abundance: NA
CDR3aa: CACRTGGSEQYF
CDR3nt: TGTGCCTGTCGTACAGGAGGGTCCGAGCAGTACTTC

d_gene: TRBD1
len: 16
j_gene: TRBJ2-7
v_gene: TRBV7-8
abundance: few
CDR3aa: CASSTTPGQGSYEQYF
CDR3nt: TGTGCCAGCAGCACGACCCCGGGACAGGGATCATACGAGCAGTACTTC

d_gene: TRBD1
len: 15
j_gene: TRBJ1-1
v_gene: TRBV6-1
abundance: NA
CDR3aa: CASSESTGGLSEAFF
CDR3nt: TGTGCCAGCAGTGAATCGACAGGGGGGTTGTCTGAAGCTTTCTTT